The 18 T cell receptor beta chains in this list originate from one sample, sequenced in a study of CD8 T cells in Susac syndrome. The RNA input was roughly 0.45 to 1 ug, and it was reverse transcribed with random hexamers. Using its own MiXCR run on the immunoSEQ multiplex PCR reads, TCRdb lists one record per CDR3 protein. In the table there are roughly 120,000 distinct CDR3 sequences, around 94% of which are singletons. The sample consisted of CD4+ T cells from PBMCs. The receptor set was obtained from a human donor in good health.

This clonotype was observed once. The gene calls are TRBV29-1 and TRBJ2-1; 10 positions agree with TRBD2. V gave up 7 bases and J gave up 10 bases; unmatched junction bases: 10. The germline CDR1 and CDR2 sequences are SQVTM and ANQGSEA. CDR3 length equals 13 residues. The chain's CDR3 is CSGSGRRRGEQFF. The CDR3 DNA sequence: TGCAGCGGTAGCGGGAGGCGCAGAGGGGAGCAGTTCTTC.

V usage is TRBV25-1 and J usage is TRBJ1-1; no clear D gene. Trimming cost V 2 bases and J 3 bases, with 13 bases left between them. The CDR3 spans 15 residues. Germline V gene data show CDR1 as MGHDK and CDR2 as SYGVNS. The CDR3 spells CASSEGGTAYTEAFF. CDR3 DNA: TGTGCCAGCAGTGAAGGTGGAACCGCGTACACTGAAGCTTTCTTT.

The genes are TRBV7-2 and TRBJ2-7; no reliable D call. Germline V gives CDR1 SGHTA, CDR2 FQGNSA. Deletions cut 0 bases from V and 0 bases from J, with 9 bases between. The CDR3 is made up of 15 amino acids. CDR3 sequence: CASSLAPVSSYEQYF. The CDR3 region has the DNA TGTGCCAGCAGCTTAGCGCCGGTGAGCTCCTACGAGCAGTACTTC. Filled out from reference TRBV7-2 and TRBJ2-7, the complete variable domain reads GAGVSQSPSNKVTEKGKDVELRCDPISGHTALYWYRQSLGQGLEFLIYFQGNSAPDKSGLPSDRFSAERTGGSVSTLTIQRTQQEDSAVYLCASSLAPVSSYEQYFGPGTRLTVT.

The chain recombines TRBV5-1 with TRBJ2-4, with 7 bases matching TRBD2. J lost 0 bases, V lost 4 bases, and 7 bases had no gene match. The CDR3 contains 16 residues. The germline V gene has CDR1 SGHRS and CDR2 YFSETQ. In DNA form, the CDR3 reads TGCGCCAGCAGCCAAATAGCGGGTCTAGCCAAAAACATTCAGTACTTC. Its translation is CASSQIAGLAKNIQYF. Full variable domain (remainder filled in from reference TRBV5-1 and TRBJ2-4): KAGVTQTPRYLIKTRGQQVTLSCSPISGHRSVSWYQQTPGQGLQFLFEYFSETQRNKGNFPGRFSGRQFSNSRSEMNVSTLELGDSALYLCASSQIAGLAKNIQYFGAGTRLSVL.

The table lists this clonotype with a count of one. The V and J genes are TRBV7-2 and TRBJ2-7; a weak D match, TRBD2 (6 bases). Germline CDR1 reads SGHTA; CDR2 reads FQGNSA. V lost 2 bases and J lost 6, with 17 bases in between. The CDR3 spans 15 residues. The chain's CDR3 is CASSLSGGKGLEQYF. The CDR3 DNA reads as TGTGCCAGCAGCTTAAGTGGCGGGAAGGGTCTCGAGCAGTACTTC.

The CDR3 DNA follows: TGTGCCAGCAGCCCGACTAGCGGGGGCTACAATGAGCAGTTCTTC. Protein: CASSPTSGGYNEQFF. The chain uses TRBV3-1 and TRBJ2-1; 12 bases map to TRBD2. Germline V gene data show CDR1 as LGHDT and CDR2 as YNNKEL (reference sequence). V was clipped by 4 bases and J by 3 bases; unmatched bases: 1. CDR3 length: 15 amino acids.

The chain has TRBV7-2 and TRBJ2-1; 10 bases are a match to TRBD2. J was trimmed by 4 bases and V by 6 bases; bases with no gene match: 9. The CDR3 is made up of 16 amino acids. Germline V lookup: CDR1 SGHTA, CDR2 FQGNSA. The chain's CDR3 is CASSSGGSGRYNEQFF. For the CDR3, the DNA is TGTGCCAGCAGTTCGGGGGGTAGCGGGAGGTACAATGAGCAGTTCTTC.

The chain carries TRBV28 and TRBJ2-7; tentatively, D is TRBD1 or TRBD2 (6 bases each). The length of the CDR3 is 13 residues. V was clipped by 6 bases and J by 2 bases, with 11 bases between them. The germline CDR1 and CDR2 sequences are MDHEN and SYDVKM. CDR3 protein: CASRRDTPYEQYF. The CDR3 DNA follows: TGTGCCAGCAGGCGGGACACACCCTACGAGCAGTACTTC.

The chain uses TRBV4-1 and TRBJ1-2, with 9 bases lining up with TRBD1. Germline V gives CDR1 MGHRA, CDR2 YSYEKL. After removal of 6 bases from V and 6 bases from J, the junction contained 5 bases not matched to a gene. CDR3 size: 13 residues. CDR3 in amino acids: CASRLQGADGYTF. The CDR3 coding sequence is TGCGCCAGCAGGCTACAGGGGGCGGATGGCTACACCTTC.

The chain employs TRBV3-1 and TRBJ2-3; D gene ambiguous. Germline assignment: CDR1 LGHDT and CDR2 YNNKEL (reference sequence). With 1 base removed from V and 7 bases from J, the gap between germline ends came to 6 bases. The CDR3 has 12 residues. The DNA for the CDR3 is TGTGCCAGCAGCCAAGTCCGGAATACGCAGTATTTT. Protein sequence: CASSQVRNTQYF.

This chain connects TRBV7-9 to TRBJ2-6; D is possibly TRBD2 (5 bases). The CDR3 consists of 15 residues. With 1 base removed from V and 4 bases from J, the gap between germline ends came to 8 bases. Germline values: CDR1 SEHNR, CDR2 FQNEAQ (reference sequence). CDR3 sequence (DNA): TGTGCCAGCAGCTTAGGGGCGGGCGGGGCCAACGTCCTGACTTTC. This codes for CASSLGAGGANVLTF.

The chain links TRBV20-1 to TRBJ2-7; no definite D call. Per germline, CDR1 DFQATT and CDR2 SNEGSKA (reference sequence). V shed 1 base and J shed 6 bases, with 19 bases lying between them. CDR3 length: 15 amino acids. CDR3 amino acids: CSARAVGPYPAEQYF. Here the CDR3 DNA reads TGCAGTGCTAGAGCAGTAGGTCCTTACCCTGCCGAGCAGTACTTC.

The V and J genes are TRBV5-1 and TRBJ2-2; 9 bases are shared with TRBD2. Germline CDR1 reads SGHRS; CDR2 reads YFSETQ. The V segment lost 3 bases and the J segment 6 bases; nucleotides outside the gene matches: 6. The CDR3 extends over 15 amino acids. CDR3 loop: CASSWRTSEAGELFF. CDR3 bases: TGCGCCAGCAGCTGGAGGACTAGCGAAGCCGGGGAGCTGTTTTTT.

The chain is built from TRBV12-3 or TRBV12-4 and TRBJ2-5; D assignment may be TRBD1 or TRBD2 (5 bases each). Trimming cost V 5 bases and J 9 bases, with 19 bases left between them. The CDR3 length is 14 residues. CDR3 DNA sequence: TGTGCCAGCAGTCCTACCGGGACGGTCAGGGCCCAGTACTTC. Translated: CASSPTGTVRAQYF.

The chain is built from TRBV29-1 and TRBJ2-3; tentatively, D is TRBD1 (6 bases). Trimming removed 7 bases at V and 7 bases at J, with 18 bases between. The length of the CDR3 is 13 residues. Per germline, CDR1 SQVTM and CDR2 ANQGSEA. The CDR3 spells CSGFFGGTNTQYF. The CDR3 nucleotides read TGCAGCGGATTCTTTGGGGGCACTAATACGCAGTATTTT.

The sample holds one count of this clonotype. The chain couples TRBV20-1 to TRBJ2-7; 12 bases map to TRBD2. Germline values: CDR1 DFQATT, CDR2 SNEGSKA (reference sequence). This CDR3 has 15 amino acids. V was pared by 3 bases and J by 6 bases, with 9 bases of the junction left unmatched. The CDR3 DNA follows: TGCAGTGCTAGCTCCGGGACTAGCGGGTCCCGCGAGCAGTACTTC. Translated: CSASSGTSGSREQYF.

This clonotype was counted a single time. The chain employs TRBV20-1 and TRBJ2-7; D is possibly TRBD2 (7 bases). With 0 bases removed from V and 5 bases from J, the gap between germline ends came to 8 bases. Germline loops: CDR1 DFQATT, CDR2 SNEGSKA (reference sequence). The CDR3 totals 12 residues. CDR3 region: CSARDGGHEQYF. In DNA form, the CDR3 reads TGCAGTGCTAGAGACGGGGGGCACGAGCAGTACTTC.

This chain joins TRBV13 and TRBJ2-7; TRBD1 matches at 8 bases. The CDR3 totals 16 residues. Germline values: CDR1 PRHDT, CDR2 FYEKMQ (reference sequence). With 1 base clipped from V and 5 bases from J, the junction kept 10 bases outside the gene matches. This CDR3 is CASSLATGTGMHEQYF. The CDR3 coding sequence is TGTGCCAGCAGCTTAGCCACCGGGACAGGAATGCACGAGCAGTACTTC.